The 9 T cell receptor beta chains below were found in one sample sequenced in a study of T cells in Graves' hyperthyroidism and ophthalmopathy. Amplified TCR beta CDR3 regions came from RNA transcripts. TCR CDR3 underwent first-round RT-PCR with the HTBI primer set. MiXCR, applied by TCRdb to the multiplex PCR reads, yields one record per CDR3 protein. The sample lists 380,000 or so distinct CDR3 sequences; more than 11% were seen once. Sequenced sample: blood. All receptors come from a woman aged 30 to 39 with Graves' hyperthyroidism.

In this sample, this clonotype turned up many times. The chain recombines TRBV20-1 with TRBJ2-7, with 7 bases aligning to TRBD2. The CDR3 is made up of 15 amino acids. The trim removed 3 bases at V and 6 bases at J, leaving 14 bases unmatched. Germline CDR1 is DFQATT and CDR2 is SNEGSKA (reference sequence). In DNA, the CDR3 is TGCAGTGCTAGTACAGCTAGCGGAGCAAGTTTCGAGCAGTACTTC. The encoded protein is CSASTASGASFEQYF.

This clonotype has ten or more counts. The CDR3 reads CASSLTGTGELFF. CDR3 nucleotides: TGTGCCAGCAGCTTGACTGGGACCGGGGAGCTGTTTTTT. This chain connects TRBV11-2 to TRBJ2-2; D remains ambiguous. This CDR3 has 13 residues. V was pared by 3 bases and J by 5 bases, with 7 bases between. Germline-derived CDR1 and CDR2 are SGHAT and FQNNGV.

This clonotype was counted at least ten times. The CDR3, as DNA: TGCAGTGCTAGACTGAAGGAATTAACAGGAAACACCATATATTTT. This sequence encodes CSARLKELTGNTIYF. This chain connects TRBV20-1 to TRBJ1-3, with D hard to call. V lost 2 bases, J lost 4 bases, and 15 bases lay in between. The V gene's germline CDR1 is DFQATT and CDR2 SNEGSKA (reference sequence). CDR3 length: 15 amino acids.

The CDR3 DNA follows: TGTGCCAGCAGCTTGTTAGGGGGCGCGTACGAGCAGTACTTC. Encoded protein: CASSLLGGAYEQYF. The gene calls are TRBV5-5 and TRBJ2-7, with 7 bases lining up with TRBD1. Germline loops: CDR1 SGHKS, CDR2 YYEKEE (reference sequence). V shed 1 base, J shed 4 bases, and the junction held 5 bases outside the gene matches. The CDR3 covers 14 residues.

The sample holds a few counts of this clonotype. The rearrangement joins TRBV3-1 to TRBJ2-3; 8 nucleotides align to TRBD2. J gave up 0 bases and V 3 bases, and 2 bases lay outside the gene matches. This CDR3 has 15 residues. The germline CDR1 and CDR2 sequences are LGHDT and YNNKEL (reference sequence). The CDR3 coding sequence is TGTGCCAGCAGCCAGGGCGGGGGGAGCACAGATACGCAGTATTTT. Residues: CASSQGGGSTDTQYF.

This clonotype was observed many times. The rearrangement joins TRBV7-2 to TRBJ1-2; 7 bases agree with TRBD1. Germline values: CDR1 SGHTA, CDR2 FQGNSA. The ends lost 1 base at V and 8 bases at J; junction bases unmatched: 1. This CDR3 comprises 12 residues. The CDR3, as DNA: TGTGCCAGCAGCTTAGTGGGACAGGGCTACACCTTC. Residues: CASSLVGQGYTF.

This clonotype was detected a few times. This rearrangement joins TRBV29-1 to TRBJ1-5, with a weak D call TRBD1 (5 bases). Germline values: CDR1 SQVTM, CDR2 ANQGSEA. The CDR3 covers 15 residues. The CDR3, as DNA: TGCCGCATCACGAGGGGAAAATATAGCAATCAGCCCCAGCATTTT. Translating it yields CRITRGKYSNQPQHF.

As to this clonotype: Since no conserved phenylalanine or tryptophan closes the CDR3, a read error is the likely cause. The chain uses TRBV5-4 and TRBJ2-7, with 7 nucleotides matching TRBD2. Trimming took 4 bases from V and 0 from J; bases not matched to a gene: 7. Germline loops: CDR1 SGHNT, CDR2 YYREEE (reference sequence). CDR3 length: 15 amino acids. Written as DNA, the CDR3 is TGTGCCAGCAGCCCCACTAGCGCCAGCTCCTACGAGCAGTACTGC. Translation gives CASSPTSASSYEQYC.

V gene TRBV24-1 combines with J gene TRBJ2-7; the match to TRBD1 covers 8 bases. The length of the CDR3 is 16 residues. CDR1 KGHDR and CDR2 SFDVKD come from the germline V gene. The V gene end was trimmed by 0 bases and the J gene end by 4 bases; junction bases not matched to a gene: 7. The CDR3 coding sequence is TGTGCCACCAGTGATTTGAGACAGGGGTTTTCTTACGAGCAGTACTTC. The encoded protein is CATSDLRQGFSYEQYF.